Below are 20 T cell receptor beta chains sequenced from a single sample in a study of blood T cell repertoires in COVID-19. The data were produced by immunoSEQ multiplex PCR, yet TCRdb's version contains in-frame clones alone and is incomplete. This table holds some 160,000 clones, 65% to 85% found once. Sequences were obtained from peripheral blood. These receptor sequences come from a man between 45 and 60 years old with active or convalescent COVID-19.

The CDR3 DNA sequence: TGTGCCATCAGTGAGTCGACTGTGGGACAGGGAACCGGGGAGCTGTTTTTT. It translates to CAISESTVGQGTGELFF. This chain links TRBV10-3 with TRBJ2-2, with 9 bases matching TRBD1. Germline V CDR1 and CDR2: ENHRY, SYGVKD. The CDR3 contains 17 residues. The junction had 7 bases not matched to a gene; V was cut back by 0 bases and J by 5 bases.

The chain combines TRBV5-1 with TRBJ2-5; 9 bases map to TRBD1. The V gene's germline CDR1 is SGHRS and CDR2 YFSETQ. The trim removed 6 bases at V and 5 bases at J, leaving 8 bases unmatched. This CDR3 has 14 amino acids. The CDR3 DNA reads as TGCGCCAGCATGTTGGACAGGGGTCGGGAGACCCAGTACTTC. Translated, it gives CASMLDRGRETQYF.

The chain couples TRBV9 to TRBJ2-7; 8 positions match TRBD2. From germline, CDR1 is SGDLS and CDR2 YYNGEE. CDR3 length: 14 amino acids. After removal of 4 bases from V and 3 bases from J, the junction contained 6 bases not matched to a gene. The CDR3 is CASSWTGTSYEQYF. The CDR3, as DNA: TGTGCCAGCAGCTGGACCGGGACTAGCTACGAGCAGTACTTC. The variable domain in full, completed from reference TRBV9 and TRBJ2-7, reads DSGVTQTPKHLITATGQRVTLRCSPRSGDLSVYWYQQSLDQGLQFLIQYYNGEERAKGNILERFSAQQFPDLHSELNLSSLELGDSALYFCASSWTGTSYEQYFGPGTRLTVT.

This rearrangement joins TRBV7-9 to TRBJ2-3; 9 positions agree with TRBD2. Germline V gives CDR1 SEHNR, CDR2 FQNEAQ (reference sequence). This CDR3 has 18 residues. V was pared by 5 bases and J by 1 base, with 13 bases of the junction left unmatched. The CDR3 DNA follows: TGTGCCAGCAGCCCCTGGCCATTAGCGGGAGACGGCACAGATACGCAGTATTTT. This gives the protein CASSPWPLAGDGTDTQYF.

This clone was detected only a few times. V is TRBV28 and J is TRBJ2-7; TRBD1 matches 8 bases. V was pared by 2 bases and J by 0 bases, with 0 bases of the junction left unmatched. This CDR3 spans 14 amino acids. Germline loops: CDR1 MDHEN, CDR2 SYDVKM. CDR3 in DNA: TGTGCCAGCAGTTTAACAGGGGGCTCCTACGAGCAGTACTTC. Protein sequence: CASSLTGGSYEQYF.

This clone was seen a single time. The V call is TRBV11-3, the J call TRBJ2-2; D remains ambiguous. Germline values: CDR1 SGHNT, CDR2 YENEEA. The CDR3 has 12 amino acids. The V end lost 6 bases, the J end lost 9 bases, and 11 bases lay between the germline ends. The CDR3, as DNA: TGTGCCAGCAGTCCAGGATCTCGGGAGCTGTTTTTT. This codes for CASSPGSRELFF.

The rearrangement uses TRBV4-2 and TRBJ2-3; 12 bases are a match to TRBD1. CDR1 is LGHNA and CDR2 is YNFKEQ in the germline V gene. Trimming at V came to 1 base and at J to 4 bases, leaving 3 bases not matched to a gene. The length of the CDR3 is 16 residues. The CDR3 nucleotides read TGTGCCAGCAGCCAAGCCGGGACAGGGGGCTCAGATACGCAGTATTTT. This gives the protein CASSQAGTGGSDTQYF.

This clone was counted many times. The chain combines TRBV4-1 with TRBJ1-4; D is uncertain. V lost 7 bases to trimming and J lost 4 bases, with 16 bases between them. Germline V CDR1 and CDR2: MGHRA, YSYEKL. CDR3 length equals 15 residues. CDR3 DNA: TGCGCCAGCATACCTTGGGAGGGCAGTAATGAAAAACTGTTTTTT. It codes for CASIPWEGSNEKLFF.

Here the CDR3 DNA reads TGTGCCAGCAGTTACCTAGCGGGAGAGTACGAGCAGTACTTC. It encodes CASSYLAGEYEQYF. The chain uses TRBV6-5 and TRBJ2-7; TRBD2 matches at 10 bases. The CDR3 length is 14 residues. V was pared by 2 bases and J by 4 bases, with 2 bases of the junction left unmatched. Germline CDR1 is MNHEY and CDR2 is SVGAGI.

V is TRBV19 and J is TRBJ2-1; 8 positions match TRBD1. Germline CDR1 LNHDA, CDR2 SQIVND (reference sequence). V lost 2 bases and J lost 7; bases outside the gene matches: 10. The CDR3 runs to 16 residues. CDR3 sequence: CASSIRGTGQGNEQFF. The CDR3 DNA is TGTGCCAGTAGTATAAGGGGGACAGGCCAAGGGAATGAGCAGTTCTTC.

V usage is TRBV18 and J usage is TRBJ2-3; D is ambiguous. The CDR3 totals 14 residues. Trimming shortened V by 5 bases and J by 2 bases, and 11 bases separated the two germline ends. Germline values: CDR1 KGHSH, CDR2 LQKENI. DNA of the CDR3: TGTGCCAGCTCATCCGGGTGGAACACAGATACGCAGTATTTT. Encoded protein: CASSSGWNTDTQYF.

This chain uses TRBV6-5 with TRBJ2-2; 7 positions agree with TRBD2. Germline V gene lookup returns CDR1 MNHEY and CDR2 SVGAGI. The V and J ends lost 1 base and 5 bases, in that order; junction bases with no gene match: 1. This CDR3 has 14 amino acids. The CDR3 spells CASSYFGGTGELFF. In nucleotides, the CDR3 is TGTGCCAGCAGTTACTTCGGGGGGACCGGGGAGCTGTTTTTT.

The genes are TRBV9 and TRBJ2-2, with TRBD2 identical over 13 bases. Unmatched junction bases numbered 2, after V lost 7 bases and J lost 5 bases. The germline V gene has CDR1 SGDLS and CDR2 YYNGEE. This CDR3 comprises 14 residues. In DNA form, the CDR3 reads TGTGCCAGCCGACTAGCGGGAGGTACCGGGGAGCTGTTTTTT. Encoded protein: CASRLAGGTGELFF.

This clone was counted once. The chain carries TRBV3-1 (or the pseudogene TRBV3-2) and TRBJ1-4; D remains unclear. Trimming removed 4 bases from V and 8 bases from J, with 11 bases in between. The CDR3 runs to 13 residues. Germline V CDR1 and CDR2: LGHDT, YNNKEL (reference sequence). CDR3: CASSPLLGEKLFF. DNA for the CDR3: TGTGCCAGCAGCCCGCTCCTGGGCGAAAAACTGTTTTTT.

The gene calls are TRBV18 and TRBJ2-1; 9 bases agree with TRBD1. Germline values: CDR1 KGHSH, CDR2 LQKENI. The CDR3 sequence is 14 residues long. V lost 6 bases to trimming and J lost 5 bases; unmatched junction nucleotides: 5. CDR3 in DNA: TGTGCCAGCTCCCCTGGGACAGGGAACAATGAGCAGTTCTTC. It encodes CASSPGTGNNEQFF.

The chain links TRBV7-3 to TRBJ2-7; 7 bases are a match to TRBD1. CDR1 is SGHTA and CDR2 is FQGTGA in the germline V gene. V shed 3 bases and J 6 bases; nucleotides not matched to a gene: 5. The CDR3 contains 13 residues. The CDR3 protein is CASSLRGLGEQYF. CDR3 coding DNA: TGTGCCAGCAGCTTGAGGGGGCTTGGCGAGCAGTACTTC. The full variable domain, in which reference TRBV7-3 and TRBJ2-7 provide the parts outside the CDR3, is GAGVSQTPSNKVTEKGKYVELRCDPISGHTALYWYRQSLGQGPEFLIYFQGTGAADDSGLPNDRFFAVRPEGSVSTLKIQRTERGDSAVYLCASSLRGLGEQYFGPGTRLTVT.

This rearrangement joins TRBV3-1 (or the pseudogene TRBV3-2) to TRBJ2-7, with 14 bases that match TRBD2. Germline lookup yields CDR1 LGHDT and CDR2 YNNKEL (reference sequence). This CDR3 spans 16 amino acids. The V segment lost 4 bases and the J segment 7 bases; nucleotides outside the gene matches: 9. CDR3 sequence: CASSRGLAGVVVEQYF. CDR3 sequence (DNA): TGTGCCAGCAGCCGGGGACTAGCGGGAGTGGTTGTAGAGCAGTACTTC.

The chain joins TRBV9 to TRBJ2-6; 10 bases match TRBD1. In germline, CDR1 is SGDLS, CDR2 YYNGEE. The V segment lost 6 bases and the J segment 4 bases; nucleotides outside the gene matches: 10. The CDR3 spans 17 residues. This CDR3 reads CASMGDRGPVGANVLTF. The CDR3 DNA follows: TGTGCCAGCATGGGGGACAGGGGTCCCGTCGGGGCCAACGTCCTGACTTTC.

This clone has only one observation. The rearrangement joins TRBV18 to TRBJ1-2; D gene uncertain. V was cut by 3 bases and J by 5 bases, with 13 bases left in between. The germline CDR1 and CDR2 sequences are KGHSH and LQKENI. This CDR3 has 14 amino acids. CDR3 coding DNA: TGTGCCAGCTCACCCGCTTTGACTGATTATGGCTACACCTTC. Translation gives CASSPALTDYGYTF.

This clone showed up many times. J is TRBJ2-7 and V is TRBV9, with D possibly TRBD1 on 6 matching bases. V shed 4 bases and J shed 0 bases, with 14 bases lying between them. This CDR3 spans 15 amino acids. Looked up from germline, CDR1 is SGDLS and CDR2 is YYNGEE. The CDR3 region has the DNA TGTGCCAGCAGCCAAGGGGCAGGGGACTCCTACGAGCAGTACTTC. As protein: CASSQGAGDSYEQYF.